Listed below are T cell receptor beta chains from one sample, sequenced in a study of T cells expressing NK-cell markers. TCRdb reanalyzed the 5' RACE reads, giving one entry per CDR3 protein sequence and no DNA. This sample's table reports 500,000 to 700,000 distinct CDR3 sequences. Sequences were obtained from blood T cells: a sorted CD56 or NKG2C T cell subset, CD4+ or CD8+ T cells, or bulk PBMC T cells (not recorded which). Receptor source: a man between 18 and 29 years old in good health. The CDR3 runs from the conserved cysteine through the conserved F or W.

v_gene	j_gene	CDR3aa
TRBV27	TRBJ2-7	CASSDRALAYEQYF
TRBV4-2	TRBJ1-5	CASSLGSRDSWSNQPQHF
TRBV6-5	TRBJ2-4	CASSYSIPVINVIQYF
TRBV7-2	TRBJ2-7	CASSPGIGEQYF
TRBV9	TRBJ2-3	CASSVAGEGSDTQYF
TRBV7-2	TRBJ2-1	CASSSPLSGREFF
TRBV10-3	TRBJ1-1	CAISESRPMNTEAFF
TRBV15	TRBJ2-1	CATSREGAGEEFF
TRBV12-3/TRBV12-4	TRBJ2-7	CASSLTGPTYEQYF
TRBV18	TRBJ1-3	CASSSRGRDSGNTIYF
TRBV12-3/TRBV12-4	TRBJ2-2	CASSSRVHANTGELFF
TRBV30	TRBJ1-5	CAWSPQGFQPQHF
TRBV6-5	TRBJ2-1	CASSKQERFYNEQFF
TRBV19	TRBJ2-1	CASSILVWGADNEQFF